This entry concerns a single TCR beta chain. Here immunoSEQ multiplex PCR was the method, and the copy in TCRdb shows in-frame clones only, minus some. The table shows about 38,000 clones, with around 95% occurring only once. V was clipped by 1 base and J by 5 bases, with 11 bases between them. Germline loops: CDR1 SEHNR, CDR2 FQNEAQ (reference sequence). The CDR3 loop spans 14 amino acids. The data belong to a study of T cell clonotyping in hematopoietic cell transplantation. Sample time point: recipient sample about 28 days before transplant, after cytoreduction. The chain is built from TRBV7-9 and TRBJ2-5; a possible D gene is TRBD2 (6 bases). The TCR sequence derives from a man aged 35 to 55 with chronic myeloid leukemia. Some clones in this sample may be carry-over from other donors' samples. Source: peripheral blood mononuclear cells, taken before stem cell transplant. The CDR3 bases are TGTGCCAGCAGCTTAGGCGGCGGGAAGGAGACCCAGTACTTC. Its translation is CASSLGGGKETQYF.